The rows below give T cell receptor beta chains drawn from one sample of a study of T cells in Graves' hyperthyroidism and ophthalmopathy. Each CDR3 protein is one row after TCRdb ran MiXCR on the multiplex PCR reads. The table lists some 550,000 distinct CDR3 sequences, approximately 15% of them singletons. Sample: blood. Receptors originate from a woman aged 35 to 49 with Graves' ophthalmopathy. CDR3s include the opening cysteine and the closing phenylalanine or tryptophan. A D gene is named only where the DNA matches it firmly. Expanded clones get a size class; other rows say once, few or many, or leave the size out.

j_gene | abundance | d_gene | v_gene | CDR3nt | CDR3aa
TRBJ2-3 | once | TRBD1 | TRBV6-2/TRBV6-3 | TGTGCCAGCAGTCGTAAGGACAGGGGTACGCAGTATTTT | CASSRKDRGTQYF
TRBJ1-1 | NA | NA | TRBV7-9 | TGTGCCAGCAGCTCACAGGGTAGGGTGACTGAAGCTTTCTTT | CASSSQGRVTEAFF
TRBJ1-2 | many | NA | TRBV7-2 | TGTGCCAGCAGCCGAGACCAGGGGAGATATGGCTACACCTTC | CASSRDQGRYGYTF
TRBJ1-2 | NA | NA | TRBV7-9 | TGTGCCAGCAGCATTTCTTCGGGCAGGGACTATGGCTACACCTTC | CASSISSGRDYGYTF
TRBJ2-7 | NA | NA | TRBV6-1 | TGTGCCAGCAGTGATATCGGCCGAAGGAGCTCCTACGAGCAGTACTTC | CASSDIGRRSSYEQYF
TRBJ2-2 | few | TRBD1 | TRBV4-1 | TGCGCCAGCAGCCAGATCTTGACAGGGTTAAACACCGGGGAGCTGTTTTTT | CASSQILTGLNTGELFF
TRBJ2-5 | NA | TRBD2 | TRBV18 | TGTGCCAGCTCGCCCAATAGCGGGACGGAGACCCAGTACTTC | CASSPNSGTETQYF
TRBJ2-1 | many | TRBD2 | TRBV20-1 | TGCAGTGCTAGAGTAACGAGCGGGAGAGGCAATGAGCAGTTCTTC | CSARVTSGRGNEQFF
TRBJ2-3 | many | NA | TRBV28 | TGTGCCAGCAGCCAGGGGGGAGGGAGGACAGATACGCAGTATTTT | CASSQGGGRTDTQYF
TRBJ1-2 | few | NA | TRBV2 | TGTGCCAGCAGTGACGGGGGGCGGGATGGCTACACCTTC | CASSDGGRDGYTF
TRBJ2-3 | NA | NA | TRBV9 | TGTGCCAGCAGCGTTAGTGGATGGGCGGATACGCAGTATTTT | CASSVSGWADTQYF
TRBJ2-3 | few | NA | TRBV10-3 | TGTGCCATCAGCCCTAATGGGCCAATCCAGAGCACAGATACGCAGTATTTT | CAISPNGPIQSTDTQYF
TRBJ2-3 | many | NA | TRBV6-1 | TGTGCCAGCAGTGGTAGCACAGATACGCAGTATTTT | CASSGSTDTQYF
TRBJ2-2 | many | TRBD2 | TRBV30 | TGTGCCTGGACTAGCGGAATTTTCACCGGGGAGCTGTTTTTT | CAWTSGIFTGELFF
TRBJ1-5 | many | NA | TRBV20-1 | TGCAGTGCGTTACCCGCGCGGGGAGCCCGAGGGGTGAATCAGCCCCAGCATTTT | CSALPARGARGVNQPQHF
TRBJ2-2 | few | NA | TRBV6-1 | TGTGCCAGCATCTCTAGGCCCCAACGGGGGCTGGACGGGGAGCTGTTTTTT | CASISRPQRGLDGELFF
TRBJ2-1 | many | NA | TRBV7-8 | TGTGCCAGCAGCTTAGCAAGTCTCCTTATGAATGAGCAGTTCTTC | CASSLASLLMNEQFF
TRBJ2-3 | NA | NA | TRBV6-6 | TGTGCCAGCAGTTACAGAGGGGCCGCAGATACGCAGTATTTT | CASSYRGAADTQYF
TRBJ2-1 | many | TRBD2 | TRBV7-9 | TGTGCCAGCAGCTTCGTTCCGTCGGGACTAGCGGGAGTTAATGAGCAGTTCTTC | CASSFVPSGLAGVNEQFF
TRBJ2-3 | NA | NA | TRBV5-4 | TGTGCCAGCAGCTTAGTACAAAGCACAGATACGCAGTATTTT | CASSLVQSTDTQYF
TRBJ2-5 | many | NA | TRBV29-1 | TGCAGCGTTGGTGGGGCGGGGCGGAAAGAGACCCAGTACTTC | CSVGGAGRKETQYF
TRBJ2-3 | many | TRBD2 | TRBV20-1 | TGCAGTGCTAGAGATAGCGTGGTAGCGGGAGTTGGTACGCAGTATTTT | CSARDSVVAGVGTQYF